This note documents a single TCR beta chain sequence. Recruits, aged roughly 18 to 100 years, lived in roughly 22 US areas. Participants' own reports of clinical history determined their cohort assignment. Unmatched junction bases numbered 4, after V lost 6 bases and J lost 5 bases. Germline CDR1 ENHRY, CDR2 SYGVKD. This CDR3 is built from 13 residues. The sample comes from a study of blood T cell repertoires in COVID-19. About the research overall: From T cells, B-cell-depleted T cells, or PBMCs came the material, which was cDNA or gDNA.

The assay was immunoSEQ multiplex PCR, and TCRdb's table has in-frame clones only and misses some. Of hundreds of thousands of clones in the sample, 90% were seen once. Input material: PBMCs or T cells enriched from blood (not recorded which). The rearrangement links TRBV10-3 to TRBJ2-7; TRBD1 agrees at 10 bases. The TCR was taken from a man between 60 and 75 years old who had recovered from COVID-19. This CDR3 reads CAISPTGGHEQYF. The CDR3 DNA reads TGTGCCATCAGCCCGACAGGGGGCCACGAGCAGTACTTC.